The 6 T cell receptor beta chains reported below all come from one sample, sequenced in a study of CD8 T cells in Susac syndrome (dated by TCRdb to between 2017 and 2020). The method was the immunoSEQ multiplex PCR assay. RNA was extracted with the RNeasy kit and roughly 0.45 to 1 ug was reverse transcribed using random hexamers. TCRdb reprocessed the public reads (quality trimming at Q25 with fastp, clone calling with MiXCR) and kept in-frame beta chains. A single entry per CDR3 protein holds the most common genes and DNA from its merged rows. Counted in this sample were roughly 130,000 distinct CDR3 sequences; about 95% of them appeared once. More than 0.095% of the sample belongs to the ten largest clones. Sequences were obtained from CD4+ T cells from PBMCs. The receptors were gathered from a human donor in good health.

This chain links TRBV19 with TRBJ1-1; D not resolved. The V end lost 5 bases, the J end lost 2 bases, and 6 bases lay between the germline ends. CDR1 LNHDA and CDR2 SQIVND come from the germline V gene (reference sequence). The CDR3 has 12 amino acids. The CDR3: CASSFTNTEAFF. The CDR3 bases are TGTGCCAGTAGTTTCACCAACACTGAAGCTTTCTTT.

This clonotype was counted a single time. V gene TRBV6-2 or TRBV6-3 combines with J gene TRBJ2-3; a weak D match, TRBD2 (6 bases). The V and J ends lost 6 bases and 6 bases respectively, with 10 bases between them. The CDR3 is 12 amino acids. The germline CDR1 and CDR2 sequences are MNHEY and SVGEGT. CDR3 sequence reads: CASRRDSDTQYF. The CDR3, as DNA: TGTGCCAGCAGACGGGACTCCGATACGCAGTATTTT.

The chain combines TRBV20-1 with TRBJ2-2; tentatively, D is TRBD2 (5 bases). Deletions cut 0 bases from V and 6 bases from J, with 17 bases between. CDR3 size: 16 residues. The germline V gene encodes CDR1 DFQATT and CDR2 SNEGSKA (reference sequence). Here the CDR3 DNA reads TGCAGTGCTAGAGATGGAGCCCGGGGAATTCCCGGGGAGCTGTTTTTT. It yields the protein CSARDGARGIPGELFF.

The chain recombines TRBV3-1 with TRBJ2-5; the D is unclear. This CDR3 is built from 14 residues. With 3 bases removed from V and 2 bases from J, the gap between germline ends came to 10 bases. Germline V CDR1 and CDR2: LGHDT, YNNKEL (reference sequence). CDR3 in DNA: TGTGCCAGCAGCCACCTTCCGCGGCAAGAGACCCAGTACTTC. Protein product: CASSHLPRQETQYF.

The V call is TRBV20-1, the J call TRBJ2-7; 7 bases agree with TRBD1. CDR1 DFQATT and CDR2 SNEGSKA come from the germline V gene (reference sequence). The CDR3 length is 14 residues. The ends lost 1 base at V and 3 bases at J; junction bases unmatched: 6. Written as DNA, the CDR3 is TGCAGTGCTAGAGTCCGACAGGGCTTCTACGAGCAGTACTTC. It specifies CSARVRQGFYEQYF.

The chain joins TRBV6-5 to TRBJ2-2; either TRBD1 or TRBD2 may supply D (5 bases each). The CDR3 is made up of 14 amino acids. V shed 9 bases and J shed 2 bases, with 13 bases lying between them. Germline CDR1 is MNHEY and CDR2 is SVGAGI. The CDR3 is CAREGRTNTGELFF. CDR3 nucleotides: TGTGCCAGAGAGGGCCGGACAAACACCGGGGAGCTGTTTTTT.